Listed below are T cell receptor beta chains from one sample, sequenced in a study of T cell repertoires in cytomegalovirus infection. MiXCR, run by TCRdb on the reads, gives a single entry per CDR3 protein. The data contain fewer than 900,000 distinct CDR3 sequences, about 28% of them seen just once; the ten biggest clones take up roughly 13%. The antigens of these receptors remain unknown. The source was cultured CD8+ T cells from PBMCs, collected from culture after CMV antigen stimulation. The receptors originated from a human donor in good health (CMV status not recorded). Some clones in this sample may be carry-over from other donors' samples. CDR3s include the opening cysteine and the closing phenylalanine or tryptophan. Each record gives: clone size, J gene, D gene, V gene, CDR3 protein, CDR3 DNA. The D gene is left open where the match is weak. Only some rows state a clone size, as once, few, many or a class for expanded clones.

clone_size: .; j_call: TRBJ2-2; d_call: .; v_call: TRBV4-1; cdr3_aa: CASSQAGNFAGGLFF; cdr3_nt: TGCGCCAGCAGCCAAGCGGGAAATTTCGCCGGGGGGCTGTTTTTT
clone_size: .; j_call: TRBJ2-5; d_call: .; v_call: TRBV2; cdr3_aa: CASTPPEETQYF; cdr3_nt: TGTGCCAGCACACCGCCAGAAGAGACCCAGTACTTC
clone_size: few; j_call: TRBJ2-4; d_call: .; v_call: TRBV14; cdr3_aa: CASSPGRLVAKNIQYF; cdr3_nt: TGTGCCAGCAGCCCTGGACGGCTCGTAGCCAAAAACATTCAGTACTTC
clone_size: .; j_call: TRBJ2-1; d_call: TRBD2; v_call: TRBV5-8; cdr3_aa: CASSLGRGGPKRNEQFF; cdr3_nt: TGTGCCAGCAGCTTAGGACGGGGGGGACCCAAACGGAATGAGCAGTTCTTC
clone_size: few; j_call: TRBJ2-7; d_call: .; v_call: TRBV4-1; cdr3_aa: CASSQEGAEQYF; cdr3_nt: TGCGCCAGCAGCCAGGAGGGTGCCGAGCAGTACTTC
clone_size: few; j_call: TRBJ1-2; d_call: .; v_call: TRBV27; cdr3_aa: CATWGPLTMDYGYTF; cdr3_nt: TGTGCCACCTGGGGCCCCCTAACAATGGACTATGGCTACACCTTC
clone_size: many; j_call: TRBJ2-3; d_call: .; v_call: TRBV4-1; cdr3_aa: CASRGVTDTQYF; cdr3_nt: TGCGCCAGCAGAGGAGTCACAGATACGCAGTATTTT
clone_size: .; j_call: TRBJ1-1; d_call: .; v_call: TRBV7-9; cdr3_aa: CASSLTSGMNTEAFF; cdr3_nt: TGTGCCAGCAGCTTAACTTCTGGGATGAACACTGAAGCTTTCTTT
clone_size: .; j_call: TRBJ2-5; d_call: .; v_call: TRBV7-6; cdr3_aa: CASSLGPRDETQYF; cdr3_nt: TGTGCCAGCAGCTTAGGGCCCAGGGACGAGACCCAGTACTTC
clone_size: many; j_call: TRBJ1-4; d_call: .; v_call: TRBV7-2; cdr3_aa: CASSLRGAGAIEKLFF; cdr3_nt: TGTGCCAGCAGCTTAAGGGGAGCCGGGGCCATTGAAAAACTGTTTTTT
clone_size: few; j_call: TRBJ2-4; d_call: .; v_call: TRBV6-1; cdr3_aa: CASARGAKNIQYF; cdr3_nt: TGTGCCAGCGCAAGGGGTGCCAAAAACATTCAGTACTTC
clone_size: .; j_call: TRBJ1-2; d_call: .; v_call: TRBV27; cdr3_aa: CASSLSGSNGYTF; cdr3_nt: TGTGCCAGCAGTTTATCAGGGAGTAATGGCTACACCTTC
clone_size: many; j_call: TRBJ1-2; d_call: .; v_call: TRBV7-6; cdr3_aa: CASSLPRGYGYTF; cdr3_nt: TGTGCCAGCAGCTTGCCCCGGGGCTATGGCTACACCTTC
clone_size: .; j_call: TRBJ1-1; d_call: .; v_call: TRBV7-6; cdr3_aa: CASSPVWDAEAFF; cdr3_nt: TGTGCCAGCAGCCCGGTCTGGGACGCGGAAGCTTTCTTT
clone_size: many; j_call: TRBJ2-4; d_call: .; v_call: TRBV7-9; cdr3_aa: CASSPGNIQYF; cdr3_nt: TGTGCCAGCAGCCCCGGTAACATTCAGTACTTC
clone_size: few; j_call: TRBJ1-3; d_call: TRBD1; v_call: TRBV6-1; cdr3_aa: CASSARDREYSGNTIYF; cdr3_nt: TGTGCCAGCAGTGCCCGGGACAGGGAATATTCTGGAAACACCATATATTTT
clone_size: few; j_call: TRBJ2-1; d_call: .; v_call: TRBV7-9; cdr3_aa: CASSFFGRDEQFF; cdr3_nt: TGTGCCAGCAGCTTCTTCGGCAGGGATGAGCAGTTCTTC
clone_size: once; j_call: TRBJ1-2; d_call: .; v_call: TRBV10-3; cdr3_aa: CAISGGGSNYGYTF; cdr3_nt: TGTGCCATCAGTGGAGGTGGATCTAACTATGGCTACACCTTC